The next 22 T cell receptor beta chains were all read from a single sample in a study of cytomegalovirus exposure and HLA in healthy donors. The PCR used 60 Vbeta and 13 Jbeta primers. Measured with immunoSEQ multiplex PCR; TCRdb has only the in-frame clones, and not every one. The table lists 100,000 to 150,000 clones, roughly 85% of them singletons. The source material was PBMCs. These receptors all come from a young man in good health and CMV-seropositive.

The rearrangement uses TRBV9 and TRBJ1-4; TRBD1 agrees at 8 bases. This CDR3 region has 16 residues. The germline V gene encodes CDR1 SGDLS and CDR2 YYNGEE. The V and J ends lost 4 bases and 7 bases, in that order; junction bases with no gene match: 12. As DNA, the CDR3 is TGTGCCAGCAGCCCTGAGGACAGGGCGGGGAGTGAAAAACTGTTTTTT. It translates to CASSPEDRAGSEKLFF.

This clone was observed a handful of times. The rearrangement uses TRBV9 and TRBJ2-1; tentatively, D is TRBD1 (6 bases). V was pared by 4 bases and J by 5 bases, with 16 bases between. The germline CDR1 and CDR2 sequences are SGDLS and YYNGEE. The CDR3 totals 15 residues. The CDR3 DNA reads TGTGCCAGCAGCCCCCAGGGGAATAGCCACAATGAGCAGTTCTTC. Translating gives CASSPQGNSHNEQFF.

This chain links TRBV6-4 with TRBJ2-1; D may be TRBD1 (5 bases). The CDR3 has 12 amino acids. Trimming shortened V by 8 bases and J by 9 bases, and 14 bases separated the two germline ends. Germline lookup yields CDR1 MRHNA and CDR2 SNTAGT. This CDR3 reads CASGAEDGEQFF. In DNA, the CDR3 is TGTGCCAGCGGGGCAGAGGATGGTGAGCAGTTCTTC.

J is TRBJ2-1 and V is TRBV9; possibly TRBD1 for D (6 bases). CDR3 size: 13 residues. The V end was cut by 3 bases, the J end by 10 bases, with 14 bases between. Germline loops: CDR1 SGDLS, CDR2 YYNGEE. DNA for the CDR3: TGTGCCAGCAGCGCTCATGGTCAGGGGGAGCAGTTCTTC. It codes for CASSAHGQGEQFF.

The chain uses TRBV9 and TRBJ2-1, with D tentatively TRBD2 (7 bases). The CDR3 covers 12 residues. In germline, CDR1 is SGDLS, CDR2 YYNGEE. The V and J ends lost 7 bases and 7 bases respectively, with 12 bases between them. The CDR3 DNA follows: TGTGCCAGCGGGGGGGCGCATAATGAGCAGTTCTTC. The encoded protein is CASGGAHNEQFF.

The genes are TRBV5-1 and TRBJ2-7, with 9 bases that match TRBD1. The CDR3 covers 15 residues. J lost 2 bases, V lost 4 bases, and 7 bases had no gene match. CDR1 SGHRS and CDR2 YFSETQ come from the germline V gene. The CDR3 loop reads CASSLGGQGTYEQYF. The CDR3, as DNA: TGCGCCAGCAGCCTCGGGGGACAGGGAACCTACGAGCAGTACTTC.

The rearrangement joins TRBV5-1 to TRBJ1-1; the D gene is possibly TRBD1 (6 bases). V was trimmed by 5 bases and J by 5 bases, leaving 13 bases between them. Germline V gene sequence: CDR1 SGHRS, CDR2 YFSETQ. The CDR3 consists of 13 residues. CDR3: CASSQGLGTEAFF. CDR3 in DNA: TGCGCCAGCAGTCAGGGGTTAGGGACTGAAGCTTTCTTT.

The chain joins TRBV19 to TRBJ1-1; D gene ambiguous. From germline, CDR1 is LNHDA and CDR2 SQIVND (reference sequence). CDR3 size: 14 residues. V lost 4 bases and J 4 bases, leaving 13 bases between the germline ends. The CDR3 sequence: CASSTQAEITEAFF. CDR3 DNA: TGTGCCAGTAGTACCCAAGCGGAGATCACTGAAGCTTTCTTT.

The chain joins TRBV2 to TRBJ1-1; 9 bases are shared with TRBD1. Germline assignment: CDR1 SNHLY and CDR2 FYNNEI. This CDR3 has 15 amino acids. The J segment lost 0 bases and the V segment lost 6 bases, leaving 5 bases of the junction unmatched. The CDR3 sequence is CASRIQGAVNTEAFF. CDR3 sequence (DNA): TGTGCCAGCAGGATACAGGGGGCTGTGAACACTGAAGCTTTCTTT.

The CDR3 sequence: CASSLDTRGATEAFF. As DNA, the CDR3 is TGTGCCAGCAGCTTAGATACCAGGGGGGCTACTGAAGCTTTCTTT. The genes are TRBV7-9 and TRBJ1-1; 7 bases are shared with TRBD1. CDR3 length: 15 residues. Trimming at V came to 1 base and at J to 5 bases, leaving 7 bases not matched to a gene. In germline, CDR1 is SEHNR, CDR2 FQNEAQ (reference sequence).

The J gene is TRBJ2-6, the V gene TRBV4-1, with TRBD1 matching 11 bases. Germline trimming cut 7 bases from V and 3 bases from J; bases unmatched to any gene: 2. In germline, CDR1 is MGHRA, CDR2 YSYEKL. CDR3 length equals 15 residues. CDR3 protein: CASTDRGLGANVLTF. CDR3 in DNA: TGCGCCAGCACGGACAGGGGGCTTGGGGCCAACGTCCTGACTTTC.

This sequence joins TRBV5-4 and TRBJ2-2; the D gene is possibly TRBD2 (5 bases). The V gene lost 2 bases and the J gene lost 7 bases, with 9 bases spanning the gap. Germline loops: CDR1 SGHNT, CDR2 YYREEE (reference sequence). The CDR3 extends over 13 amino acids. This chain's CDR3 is CASSFGDHGELFF. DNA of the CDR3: TGTGCCAGCAGCTTCGGGGATCACGGGGAGCTGTTTTTT.

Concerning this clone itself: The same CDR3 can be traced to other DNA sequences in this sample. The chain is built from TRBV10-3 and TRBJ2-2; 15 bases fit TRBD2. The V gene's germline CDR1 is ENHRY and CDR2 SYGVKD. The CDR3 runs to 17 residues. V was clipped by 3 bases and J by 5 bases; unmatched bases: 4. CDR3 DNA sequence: TGTGCCATCAGTGATCTCGGACTAGCGGGGGGGACCGGGGAGCTGTTTTTT. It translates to CAISDLGLAGGTGELFF.

The CDR3 loop is CASSQGLSLYYGYTF. The CDR3 DNA is TGCGCCAGCAGCCAGGGACTGTCGCTTTACTATGGCTACACCTTC. V gene TRBV5-1 combines with J gene TRBJ1-2; possibly TRBD1 for D (5 bases). CDR1 is SGHRS and CDR2 is YFSETQ in the germline V gene. V was shortened by 4 bases and J by 3 bases, with 16 bases between the two germline ends. CDR3 length: 15 residues.

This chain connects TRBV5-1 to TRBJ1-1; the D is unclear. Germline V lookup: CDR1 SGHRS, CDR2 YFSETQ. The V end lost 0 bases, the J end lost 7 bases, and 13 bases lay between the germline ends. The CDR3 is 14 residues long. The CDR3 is CASSLANGQGEAFF. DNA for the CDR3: TGCGCCAGCAGCTTGGCGAATGGGCAAGGTGAAGCTTTCTTT.

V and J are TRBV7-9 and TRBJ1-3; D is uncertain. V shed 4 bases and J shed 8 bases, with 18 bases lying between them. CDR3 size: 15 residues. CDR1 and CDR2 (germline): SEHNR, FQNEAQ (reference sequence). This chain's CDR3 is CASSSRTGMEYTIYF. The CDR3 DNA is TGTGCCAGCAGCTCGAGGACGGGGATGGAATACACCATATATTTT.

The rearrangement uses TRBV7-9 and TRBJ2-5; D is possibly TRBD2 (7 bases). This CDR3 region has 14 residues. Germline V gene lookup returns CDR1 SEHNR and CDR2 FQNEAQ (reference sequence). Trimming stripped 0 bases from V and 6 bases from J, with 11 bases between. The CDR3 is CASSLAGGQKTQYF. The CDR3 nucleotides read TGTGCCAGCAGCTTAGCGGGGGGGCAGAAGACCCAGTACTTC.

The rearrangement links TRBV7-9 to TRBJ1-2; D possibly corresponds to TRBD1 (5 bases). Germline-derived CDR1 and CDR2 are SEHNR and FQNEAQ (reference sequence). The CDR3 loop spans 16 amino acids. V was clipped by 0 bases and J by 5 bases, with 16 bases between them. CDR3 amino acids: CASSLALTDLGYGYTF. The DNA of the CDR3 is TGTGCCAGCAGCTTAGCGCTGACAGACCTAGGGTATGGCTACACCTTC.

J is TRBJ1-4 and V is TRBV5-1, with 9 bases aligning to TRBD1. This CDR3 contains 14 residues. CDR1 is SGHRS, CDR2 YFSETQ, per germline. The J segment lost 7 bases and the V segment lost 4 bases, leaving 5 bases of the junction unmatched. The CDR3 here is CASSAGTGSEKLFF. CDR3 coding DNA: TGCGCCAGCAGCGCCGGGACAGGGAGTGAAAAACTGTTTTTT.

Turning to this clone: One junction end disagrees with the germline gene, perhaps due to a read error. CDR3 protein: CASSTPTGGGEKPFF. CDR3 bases: TGTGCCAGCAGCACTCCTACAGGGGGCGGTGAAAAACCGTTTTTT. The chain uses TRBV7-3 and TRBJ1-4; 9 nucleotides agree with TRBD1. The CDR3 has 15 residues. Germline V gene data show CDR1 as SGHTA and CDR2 as FQGTGA.

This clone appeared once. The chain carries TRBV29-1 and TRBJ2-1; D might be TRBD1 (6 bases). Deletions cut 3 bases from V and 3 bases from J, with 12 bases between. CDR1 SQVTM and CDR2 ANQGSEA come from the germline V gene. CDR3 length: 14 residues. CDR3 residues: CSVDRGSHYNEQFF. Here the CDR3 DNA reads TGCAGCGTTGACAGGGGCTCCCACTACAATGAGCAGTTCTTC.

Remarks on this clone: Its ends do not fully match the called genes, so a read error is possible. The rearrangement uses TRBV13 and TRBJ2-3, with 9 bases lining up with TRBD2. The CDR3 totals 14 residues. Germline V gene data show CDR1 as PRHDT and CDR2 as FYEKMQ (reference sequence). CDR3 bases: TGTGCCAGCAGATTAGCGGGGGAAAGGGATACGCAGTATTTT. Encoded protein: CASRLAGERDTQYF.